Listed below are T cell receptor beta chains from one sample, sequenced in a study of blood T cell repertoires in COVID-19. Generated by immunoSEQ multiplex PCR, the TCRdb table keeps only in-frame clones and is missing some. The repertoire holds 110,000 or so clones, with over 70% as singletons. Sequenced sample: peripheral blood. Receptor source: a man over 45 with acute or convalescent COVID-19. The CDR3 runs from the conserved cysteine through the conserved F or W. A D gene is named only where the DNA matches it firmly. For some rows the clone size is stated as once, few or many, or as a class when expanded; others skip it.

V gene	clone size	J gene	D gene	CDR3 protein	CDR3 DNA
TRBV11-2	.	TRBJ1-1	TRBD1	CASSLGTGELSEAFF	TGTGCCAGCAGCCTCGGGACAGGGGAGCTATCCGAAGCTTTCTTT
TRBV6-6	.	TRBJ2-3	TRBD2	CASSYRPGGPDTQYF	TGTGCCAGCAGTTACCGACCGGGGGGTCCAGATACGCAGTATTTT
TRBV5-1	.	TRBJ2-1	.	CASSLVQGLPYNEQFF	TGCGCCAGCAGCTTGGTGCAGGGTCTTCCCTACAATGAGCAGTTCTTC
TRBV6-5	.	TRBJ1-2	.	CASSYSISRNYGYTF	TGTGCCAGCAGTTACTCGATATCCAGAAACTATGGCTACACCTTC
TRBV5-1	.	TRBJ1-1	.	CASSSDTEAFF	TGCGCCAGCAGCAGCGATACTGAAGCTTTCTTT
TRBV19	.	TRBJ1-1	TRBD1	CASSMSGGYTEAFF	TGTGCCAGTAGTATGTCAGGGGGATACACTGAAGCTTTCTTT
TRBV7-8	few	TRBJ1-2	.	CASSYPGSRYGYTF	TGTGCCAGCAGCTACCCGGGATCTCGCTATGGCTACACCTTC
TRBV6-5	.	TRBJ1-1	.	CASSYGGRRDTEAFF	TGTGCCAGCAGTTACGGGGGGAGGAGGGACACTGAAGCTTTCTTT
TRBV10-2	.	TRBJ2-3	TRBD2	CASRGTSGVSDTQYF	TGCGCCAGCAGGGGGACTAGCGGGGTGTCGGATACGCAGTATTTT
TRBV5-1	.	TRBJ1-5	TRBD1	CASSIQGGNNQPQHF	TGCGCCAGCAGCATACAGGGGGGTAACAATCAGCCCCAGCATTTT
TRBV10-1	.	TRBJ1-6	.	CASRTGFSLHF	TGCGCCAGCAGAACAGGGTTTTCCCTCCACTTT
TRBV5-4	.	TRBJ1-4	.	CASSLSGSGNEKLFF	TGTGCCAGCAGCTTGTCGGGGTCGGGTAATGAAAAACTGTTTTTT
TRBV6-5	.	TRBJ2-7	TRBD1	CASSLSGTVAEQYF	TGTGCCAGCAGTCTGTCCGGGACAGTTGCCGAGCAGTACTTC
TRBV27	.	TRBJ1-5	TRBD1	CASSIRGSNQPQHF	TGTGCCAGCAGTATCAGGGGGAGCAATCAGCCCCAGCATTTT
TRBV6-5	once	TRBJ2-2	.	CASRAGGANTGELFF	TGTGCCAGCAGAGCTGGGGGGGCCAACACCGGGGAGCTGTTTTTT
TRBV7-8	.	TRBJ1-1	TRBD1	CASSADRGGLNTEAFF	TGTGCCAGCAGTGCCGACAGGGGCGGGTTGAACACTGAAGCTTTCTTT
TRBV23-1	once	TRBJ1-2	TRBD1	CASSQSPKGDRDGYGYTF	TGCGCCAGCAGTCAATCTCCCAAGGGCGACAGGGATGGGTATGGCTACACCTTC
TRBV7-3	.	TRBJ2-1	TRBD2	CASSLSGGSYNEQFF	TGTGCCAGCAGCTTAAGCGGGGGGAGCTACAATGAGCAGTTCTTC
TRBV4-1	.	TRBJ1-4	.	CASSPGEGREKLFF	TGCGCCAGCAGCCCCGGAGAAGGGAGGGAAAAACTGTTTTTT
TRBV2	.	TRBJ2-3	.	CASSGTGRPESTDTQYF	TGTGCCAGCAGTGGGACGGGAAGACCTGAGAGCACAGATACGCAGTATTTT
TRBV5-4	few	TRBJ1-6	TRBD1	CASSLEQGNSPLHF	TGTGCCAGCAGCTTGGAACAGGGGAATTCACCCCTCCACTTT
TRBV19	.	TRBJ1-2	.	CASSTQGIYGYTF	TGTGCCAGTAGTACCCAGGGGATCTATGGCTACACCTTC
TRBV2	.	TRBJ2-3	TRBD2	CASRATSGGRTDTQYF	TGTGCCAGCAGGGCTACTAGCGGGGGGCGCACAGATACGCAGTATTTT
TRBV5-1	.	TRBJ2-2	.	CASSLRPGSGTGELFF	TGCGCCAGCAGCTTGAGGCCAGGGTCGGGCACCGGGGAGCTGTTTTTT
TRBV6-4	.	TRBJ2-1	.	CASSDQGSSYNEQFF	TGTGCCAGCAGTGACCAGGGGAGCTCCTACAATGAGCAGTTCTTC
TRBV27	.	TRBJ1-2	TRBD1	CASRRQWTGDNYGYTF	TGTGCCAGCAGGAGGCAATGGACAGGGGATAACTATGGCTACACCTTC
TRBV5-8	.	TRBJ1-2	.	CASSLSVGQLYGYTF	TGTGCCAGCAGCTTGTCTGTAGGACAGCTCTATGGCTACACCTTC
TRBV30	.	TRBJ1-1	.	CAWRASQGYTEAFF	TGTGCCTGGAGGGCATCCCAGGGATACACTGAAGCTTTCTTT
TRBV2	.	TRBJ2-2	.	CASSEQTAFTGELFF	TGTGCCAGCAGTGAGCAGACAGCCTTCACCGGGGAGCTGTTTTTT
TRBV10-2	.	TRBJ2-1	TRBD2	CASTGTSGYNEQFF	TGCGCCAGCACCGGGACTAGCGGCTACAATGAGCAGTTCTTC
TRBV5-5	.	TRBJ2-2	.	CASSLKGEFNTGELFF	TGTGCCAGCAGCTTGAAAGGGGAATTTAACACCGGGGAGCTGTTTTTT